Below, 28 T cell receptor beta chains from the same sample are listed, as sequenced in a study of cytomegalovirus exposure and HLA in healthy donors. The PCR employed 60 Vbeta primers together with 13 Jbeta primers. Sequencing used immunoSEQ multiplex PCR; TCRdb keeps in-frame clones, though not all of them. The sample carries 100,000 to 150,000 clones, 75% to 85% recorded once. Material: PBMCs. The receptors come from a woman between 35 and 50 years old in good health and CMV-seropositive.

This chain joins TRBV5-1 and TRBJ2-3; D is possibly TRBD2 (6 bases). Per germline, CDR1 SGHRS and CDR2 YFSETQ. V was trimmed by 6 bases and J by 0 bases, leaving 14 bases between them. The CDR3 spans 15 residues. CDR3 amino acids: CASTFSGSSTDTQYF. The CDR3 bases are TGCGCCAGCACGTTTAGCGGATCTAGCACAGATACGCAGTATTTT. Full variable domain (outside the CDR3, taken from reference TRBV5-1 and TRBJ2-3): KAGVTQTPRYLIKTRGQQVTLSCSPISGHRSVSWYQQTPGQGLQFLFEYFSETQRNKGNFPGRFSGRQFSNSRSEMNVSTLELGDSALYLCASTFSGSSTDTQYFGPGTRLTVL.

V is TRBV9 and J is TRBJ2-3; 9 bases are a match to TRBD2. CDR1 and CDR2 (germline): SGDLS, YYNGEE. Germline trimming cut 2 bases from V and 0 bases from J; bases unmatched to any gene: 4. This CDR3 contains 16 residues. The DNA of the CDR3 is TGTGCCAGCAGCGTTCAAGCGGGGGGTAGCACAGATACGCAGTATTTT. Residues: CASSVQAGGSTDTQYF.

This clone was seen a single time. The same CDR3 can be traced to other DNA sequences in this sample. This rearrangement joins TRBV7-9 to TRBJ2-5; TRBD1 matches 9 bases. The CDR3 runs to 15 residues. Germline V gives CDR1 SEHNR, CDR2 FQNEAQ (reference sequence). Trimming removed 1 base from V and 2 bases from J; junction bases left unmatched: 2. CDR3 nucleotide sequence: TGTGCCAGCAGCTTAGGCGACAGGGGGCAAGAGACCCAGTACTTC. The encoded protein is CASSLGDRGQETQYF.

The CDR3 is CASSLSGTTYNSPLHF. The CDR3 DNA follows: TGCGCCAGCAGCTTGTCAGGGACTACTTATAATTCACCCCTCCACTTT. The rearrangement joins TRBV5-1 to TRBJ1-6; possible D gene TRBD1, 5 bases. The CDR3 length is 16 residues. The V gene's germline CDR1 is SGHRS and CDR2 YFSETQ. The ends were cut back, 1 base at V and 4 bases at J, with 12 bases in the middle.

The chain uses TRBV27 and TRBJ2-7; 8 bases agree with TRBD2. The CDR3 consists of 14 residues. Germline assignment: CDR1 MNHEY and CDR2 SMNVEV (reference sequence). The ends lost 6 bases at V and 4 bases at J; junction bases unmatched: 8. The chain's CDR3 is CASSTSGGQYEQYF. The CDR3, as DNA: TGTGCCAGCAGCACTAGCGGAGGCCAGTACGAGCAGTACTTC.

This clone was picked up a small number of times. V and J are TRBV28 and TRBJ2-2; 7 bases map to TRBD2. The CDR3 totals 15 residues. CDR1 and CDR2 from the germline V gene are MDHEN and SYDVKM. The trim removed 9 bases at V and 2 bases at J, leaving 9 bases unmatched. CDR3 in amino acids: CASTSAGLNTGELFF. The CDR3 coding sequence is TGTGCCAGTACGTCTGCGGGACTAAACACCGGGGAGCTGTTTTTT.

This chain links TRBV10-3 with TRBJ1-1; D is possibly TRBD1 (6 bases). The germline CDR1 and CDR2 sequences are ENHRY and SYGVKD. This CDR3 comprises 16 residues. V lost 0 bases, J lost 3 bases, and 14 bases lay in between. The CDR3 DNA sequence: TGTGCCATCAGTGAGTCGCCTGGGACACAATACACTGAAGCTTTCTTT. Translating gives CAISESPGTQYTEAFF.

This chain joins TRBV9 and TRBJ2-7; 8 bases align to TRBD1. With V trimmed by 0 bases and J by 5 bases, 7 bases remained unmatched. The CDR3 consists of 15 residues. The germline gives CDR1 SGDLS, CDR2 YYNGEE. CDR3 sequence reads: CASSVETGGGNEQYF. The CDR3 nucleotides are TGTGCCAGCAGCGTAGAAACAGGGGGAGGAAACGAGCAGTACTTC.

This sequence joins TRBV5-4 and TRBJ2-7; TRBD1 aligns across 8 bases. This CDR3 spans 12 amino acids. V gave up 3 bases and J gave up 4 bases; unmatched junction bases: 0. CDR1 is SGHNT, CDR2 YYREEE, per germline (reference sequence). The CDR3 DNA follows: TGTGCCAGCAGCTGGGACAGGTACGAGCAGTACTTC. Its protein product is CASSWDRYEQYF.

The sample holds a few counts of this clone. The same CDR3 is also encoded by other DNA sequences in this sample. The V gene is TRBV6-5, the J gene TRBJ2-5, with TRBD2 matching over 8 bases. There are 13 residues in the CDR3. Germline loops: CDR1 MNHEY, CDR2 SVGAGI. The V and J ends lost 2 bases and 5 bases, in that order; junction bases with no gene match: 1. DNA of the CDR3: TGTGCCAGCAGTTACCCGGGGGGGGAGACCCAGTACTTC. It yields the protein CASSYPGGETQYF.

The chain joins TRBV7-3 to TRBJ2-3, with a possible D match to TRBD2 (6 bases). This CDR3 spans 15 amino acids. Deletions cut 2 bases from V and 5 bases from J, with 14 bases between. The germline CDR1 and CDR2 sequences are SGHTA and FQGTGA. The CDR3 DNA sequence: TGTGCCAGCAGCTTACAGTCGGGGGTGGGAGATACGCAGTATTTT. Protein sequence: CASSLQSGVGDTQYF.

V and J are TRBV6-1 and TRBJ2-7, with D possibly being TRBD1 (5 bases). CDR3 length equals 11 residues. The germline gives CDR1 MNHNS, CDR2 SASEGT. The V end lost 6 bases, the J end lost 4 bases, and 7 bases lay between the germline ends. CDR3 DNA: TGTGCCAGCAGAGACAGTTACGAGCAGTACTTC. Translation: CASRDSYEQYF.

This rearrangement joins TRBV6-5 to TRBJ1-1; 7 bases map to TRBD1. The CDR3 sequence is 15 residues long. Germline V gene data show CDR1 as MNHEY and CDR2 as SVGAGI. V lost 2 bases and J lost 2; bases outside the gene matches: 5. In DNA, the CDR3 is TGTGCCAGCAGTTACCCGGGACAGAAAAACACTGAAGCTTTCTTT. As protein: CASSYPGQKNTEAFF.

The chain is built from TRBV7-6 and TRBJ1-1, with 7 bases aligning to TRBD1. Germline CDR1 reads SGHVS; CDR2 reads FNYEAQ. This CDR3 spans 14 amino acids. The trim removed 5 bases at V and 6 bases at J, leaving 9 bases unmatched. CDR3 region: CASSRETGWAEAFF. CDR3 sequence (DNA): TGTGCCAGCAGCCGTGAGACAGGGTGGGCTGAAGCTTTCTTT.

This clone has just one count. The chain has TRBV6-5 and TRBJ1-2; no clear D. The CDR3 length is 14 residues. V dropped 4 bases and J dropped 5 bases, with 14 bases sitting between them. The germline V gene encodes CDR1 MNHEY and CDR2 SVGAGI. The CDR3: CASSFRRTEYGYTF. The CDR3 DNA reads as TGTGCCAGCAGTTTCCGACGGACTGAGTATGGCTACACCTTC.

This chain joins TRBV29-1 and TRBJ2-1, with 7 bases lining up with TRBD2. Germline V gene sequence: CDR1 SQVTM, CDR2 ANQGSEA. The CDR3 runs 14 residues. V lost 3 bases to trimming and J lost 4 bases; unmatched junction nucleotides: 6. The CDR3: CSVDLGEGYNEQFF. As DNA, the CDR3 is TGCAGCGTTGACTTGGGGGAGGGATACAATGAGCAGTTCTTC.

CDR3: CASSLGTGWVEAFF. DNA for the CDR3: TGTGCCAGCAGCTTGGGGACAGGATGGGTTGAAGCTTTCTTT. V usage is TRBV5-5 and J usage is TRBJ1-1; 7 bases fit TRBD1. Germline CDR1 reads SGHKS; CDR2 reads YYEKEE (reference sequence). The CDR3 extends over 14 amino acids. The junction had 6 bases not matched to a gene; V was cut back by 0 bases and J by 7 bases.

The CDR3 loop reads CASNPGTGENQPQHF. The CDR3 nucleotides are TGTGCCAGCAACCCGGGGACAGGGGAGAATCAGCCCCAGCATTTT. The chain couples TRBV28 to TRBJ1-5, with TRBD1 identical over 10 bases. The CDR3 loop spans 15 amino acids. V trimming: 7 bases; J trimming: 4 bases; junction bases outside the gene matches: 7. From germline, CDR1 is MDHEN and CDR2 SYDVKM.

The chain links TRBV4-1 to TRBJ1-6; the D is unclear. V lost 1 base to trimming and J lost 6 bases, with 10 bases between them. Germline CDR1 is MGHRA and CDR2 is YSYEKL. The CDR3 is 15 residues long. The CDR3 loop reads CASSQVAQINSPLHF. The CDR3 region has the DNA TGCGCCAGCAGCCAAGTAGCTCAGATTAATTCACCCCTCCACTTT.

The rearrangement joins TRBV4-3 to TRBJ2-7; 10 bases agree with TRBD1. CDR1 and CDR2 from the germline V gene are LGHNA and YSLEER. The junction had 6 bases not matched to a gene; V was cut back by 6 bases and J by 1 base. CDR3 size: 15 residues. The CDR3 loop reads CASSRDRGQSYEQYF. CDR3 in DNA: TGCGCCAGCAGTCGAGACAGGGGGCAATCCTACGAGCAGTACTTC.

This chain links TRBV9 with TRBJ2-5; TRBD2 matches at 11 bases. After removal of 3 bases from V and 5 bases from J, the junction contained 9 bases not matched to a gene. Germline lookup yields CDR1 SGDLS and CDR2 YYNGEE. The CDR3 has 16 residues. The CDR3 loop is CASSDLLAGDMETQYF. In nucleotides, the CDR3 is TGTGCCAGCAGCGATCTACTAGCGGGGGATATGGAGACCCAGTACTTC.

This clone was seen a single time. The rearrangement joins TRBV7-8 to TRBJ2-2; 10 bases line up with TRBD2. Trimming at V came to 6 bases and at J to 1 base, leaving 2 bases not matched to a gene. The germline V gene encodes CDR1 SGHVS and CDR2 FQNEAQ. This CDR3 region has 15 residues. CDR3 in amino acids: CASSPSGRNTGELFF. CDR3 sequence (DNA): TGTGCCAGCAGTCCTAGCGGGAGGAACACCGGGGAGCTGTTTTTT.

This chain connects TRBV19 to TRBJ1-2; 9 bases are a match to TRBD1. The V gene end was trimmed by 6 bases and the J gene end by 7 bases; junction bases not matched to a gene: 9. The CDR3 has 14 residues. Germline-derived CDR1 and CDR2 are LNHDA and SQIVND (reference sequence). The CDR3 spells CASSNTGTGSGYTF. CDR3 bases: TGTGCCAGTAGCAATACCGGGACAGGGTCTGGCTACACCTTC.

The chain employs TRBV11-3 and TRBJ2-1; 7 bases match TRBD1. Germline V gene lookup returns CDR1 SGHNT and CDR2 YENEEA. V gave up 5 bases and J gave up 0 bases; unmatched junction bases: 7. The CDR3 runs 16 residues. CDR3 coding DNA: TGTGCCAGCAGCGGGGGACAGCAGAGCTCCTACAATGAGCAGTTCTTC. Translation: CASSGGQQSSYNEQFF.

CDR3: CASSVTAGGELFF. The DNA for the CDR3 is TGTGCCAGCAGCGTAACAGCGGGCGGGGAGCTGTTTTTT. The J gene is TRBJ2-2, the V gene TRBV9, with D maybe TRBD2 (6 bases). Germline V lookup: CDR1 SGDLS, CDR2 YYNGEE. V was cut by 1 base and J by 7 bases, with 8 bases left in between. This CDR3 is built from 13 residues.

The rearrangement uses TRBV19 and TRBJ1-5; the match to TRBD1 covers 7 bases. Germline V gene sequence: CDR1 LNHDA, CDR2 SQIVND (reference sequence). Trimming at V came to 7 bases and at J to 1 base, leaving 4 bases not matched to a gene. The CDR3 runs 14 residues. The DNA of the CDR3 is TGTGCCAGTATCTCAGGGGGAAGCAATCAGCCCCAGCATTTT. This codes for CASISGGSNQPQHF.

The chain employs TRBV5-1 and TRBJ1-2, with 11 bases lining up with TRBD1. The V and J ends lost 3 bases and 4 bases, in that order; junction bases with no gene match: 11. This CDR3 has 17 residues. Germline lookup yields CDR1 SGHRS and CDR2 YFSETQ. The CDR3 nucleotides read TGCGCCAGCAGCTCCGGACAGGGGGCCAAGTCGTCCTATGGCTACACCTTC. This gives the protein CASSSGQGAKSSYGYTF. Full variable domain (remainder filled in from reference TRBV5-1 and TRBJ1-2): KAGVTQTPRYLIKTRGQQVTLSCSPISGHRSVSWYQQTPGQGLQFLFEYFSETQRNKGNFPGRFSGRQFSNSRSEMNVSTLELGDSALYLCASSSGQGAKSSYGYTFGSGTRLTVV.

The gene calls are TRBV7-8 and TRBJ2-5, with D tentatively TRBD1 (6 bases). Trimming took off 5 bases at V and 9 bases at J, with 16 bases between the two ends. From germline, CDR1 is SGHVS and CDR2 FQNEAQ. This CDR3 has 13 amino acids. CDR3 DNA: TGTGCCAGCAGCCCGGGACATAGGGTGGCCCAGTACTTC. Translating it yields CASSPGHRVAQYF.